The entry that follows covers one TCR beta chain sequence. The CDR3 covers 16 residues. The germline V gene has CDR1 DFQATT and CDR2 SNEGSKA (reference sequence). V was trimmed by 2 bases and J by 9 bases, leaving 25 bases between them. Through a sample-barcoded 5' primer and a J-beta primer mix, a second PCR was run for roughly 6 to 12 cycles. TCRdb itself ran the 5' RACE reads through MiXCR, one entry per CDR3 protein. The sample has about 830,000 distinct CDR3 sequences, 55% to 70% seen once; the top ten hold roughly 22%. This record comes from a study of blood T cells in healthy people across ages.

Sequenced input: blood. This rearrangement joins TRBV20-1 to TRBJ1-2, with a possible D match to TRBD1 (6 bases). This sequence was found in a man aged 30 to 45 in good health. The CDR3 loop reads CSARLGGGLSRNRYTF. Here the CDR3 DNA reads TGCAGTGCTAGACTAGGAGGGGGGCTCAGTCGAAATCGCTACACCTTC.